What follows are 3 T cell receptor beta chains derived from one specimen sequenced in a study of T cells in Graves' hyperthyroidism and ophthalmopathy. TCR beta CDR3 region amplification was performed from RNA transcripts. First-round RT-PCR targeting the TCR CDR3 was performed with the HTBI primer set. TCRdb passed the multiplex PCR reads through MiXCR, listing each CDR3 protein once. Of some 400,000 distinct CDR3 sequences listed, about 14% were seen once; the top ten hold 9.5% to 12%. The sample consisted of blood. The receptors shown here come from a woman aged 60-70 years with Graves' hyperthyroidism.

This chain connects TRBV7-2 to TRBJ2-3; D is perhaps TRBD2 (6 bases). Germline V gene lookup returns CDR1 SGHTA and CDR2 FQGNSA. CDR3 size: 14 residues. Trimming removed 7 bases at V and 4 bases at J, with 15 bases between. The CDR3, as DNA: TGTGCCAGCAACCTAGGAGGGCCCGCAGATACGCAGTATTTT. It yields the protein CASNLGGPADTQYF.

This sequence joins TRBV3-1 and TRBJ1-5, with D perhaps TRBD1 (6 bases). Trimming removed 4 bases at V and 3 bases at J, with 19 bases between. The CDR3 loop spans 17 amino acids. Germline CDR1 and CDR2: LGHDT and YNNKEL (reference sequence). This CDR3 reads CASSPSQRTGFNQPQHF. In nucleotides, the CDR3 is TGTGCCAGCAGCCCATCACAGCGCACAGGGTTCAATCAGCCCCAGCATTTT.

V is TRBV6-4 and J is TRBJ1-2, with D hard to call. Germline lookup yields CDR1 MRHNA and CDR2 SNTAGT. The CDR3 is 16 amino acids. V was clipped by 5 bases and J by 2 bases, with 18 bases between them. Here the CDR3 reads CASSYTPLSFNYGYTF. CDR3 nucleotides: TGTGCCAGCAGTTACACCCCCTTGTCATTCAACTATGGCTACACCTTC.